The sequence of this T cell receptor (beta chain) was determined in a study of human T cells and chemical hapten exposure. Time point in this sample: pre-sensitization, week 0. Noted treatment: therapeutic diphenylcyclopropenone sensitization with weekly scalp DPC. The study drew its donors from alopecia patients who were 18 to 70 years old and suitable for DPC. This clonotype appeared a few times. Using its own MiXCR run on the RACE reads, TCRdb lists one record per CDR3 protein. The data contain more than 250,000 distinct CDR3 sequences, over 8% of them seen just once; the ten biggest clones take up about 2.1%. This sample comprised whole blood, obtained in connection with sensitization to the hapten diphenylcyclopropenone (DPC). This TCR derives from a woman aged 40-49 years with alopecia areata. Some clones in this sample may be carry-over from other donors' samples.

The CDR3 nucleotides read TGTGCCAGCCGGGGCCAGCGGGCCGACAATGAGCAGTTCTTC. Protein product: CASRGQRADNEQFF. This sequence joins TRBV4-2 and TRBJ2-1, with D maybe TRBD2 (6 bases). The CDR3 consists of 14 residues. The ends were cut back, 8 bases at V and 5 bases at J, with 16 bases in the middle. Germline V gives CDR1 LGHNA, CDR2 YNFKEQ.